This T cell receptor (beta chain) was sequenced during a study of shared clonotypes between healthy human individuals. Study at large: The study used three CD4 naive, three CD4 memory, two CD8 naive and one CD8 memory plate per donor.

Trimming took 4 bases from V and 0 from J, leaving 17 bases between them. The germline gives CDR1 SGHDT, CDR2 YYEEEE. There are 16 residues in the CDR3. Assay used: immunoSEQ multiplex PCR; TCRdb lists only in-frame clones, some missing. The data show fewer than 850,000 clones, with roughly 87% seen just once and roughly 36% held by the top ten. This chain joins TRBV5-6 and TRBJ2-7; D gene unclear. Sequenced input: memory CD8+ T cells from PBMCs. Subset here: CD45RO+ cells pooled with CCR7-negative TemRA cells. The TCR was taken from a man between 18 and 35 years old in good health. Some clones in this sample may be carry-over from other donors' samples. The CDR3 DNA reads TGTGCCAGCAGCCCGAACCGACACATAAACTCCTACGAGCAGTACTTC. This sequence encodes CASSPNRHINSYEQYF.